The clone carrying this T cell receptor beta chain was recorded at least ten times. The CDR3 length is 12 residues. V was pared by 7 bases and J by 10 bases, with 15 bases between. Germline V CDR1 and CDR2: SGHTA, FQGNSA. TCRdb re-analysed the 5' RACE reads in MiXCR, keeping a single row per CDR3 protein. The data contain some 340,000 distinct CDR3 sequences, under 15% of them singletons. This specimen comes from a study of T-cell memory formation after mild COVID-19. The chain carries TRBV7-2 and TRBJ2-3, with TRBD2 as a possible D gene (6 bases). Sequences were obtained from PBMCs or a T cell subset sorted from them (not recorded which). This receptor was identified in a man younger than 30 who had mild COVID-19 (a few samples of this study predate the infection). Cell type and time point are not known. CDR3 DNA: TGTGCCAGCACCCGAGCGGGCCCCCCGCAGTATTTT. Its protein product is CASTRAGPPQYF.